This TCR beta chain derives from a study of T-cell reconstitution after alpha-beta-depleted transplantation in children. TCRbeta library preparation incorporated unique molecular identifiers. TCRdb re-derived calls from the PCR reads in MiXCR, one entry per CDR3 protein. Of approximately 640,000 distinct CDR3 sequences listed, around 17% were seen once; the top ten hold under 1.2%. This clonotype was counted many times. This TCR came from a human donor who donated a stem cell graft to a child with acute myeloid leukemia. The input for sequencing was PBMCs from the stem cell graft donor, taken from the stem cell graft.

CDR3 loop: CASSYSDSRGTQKGYTF. The CDR3 DNA reads as TGTGCCAGCAGTTACTCGGACAGTAGGGGTACTCAAAAGGGCTACACCTTC. The chain joins TRBV6-5 to TRBJ1-2, with D tentatively TRBD1 (6 bases). The CDR3 covers 17 residues. V lost 0 bases, J lost 8 bases, and 22 bases lay in between. The germline CDR1 and CDR2 sequences are MNHEY and SVGAGI.